This T cell receptor (beta chain) stems from a study of T cells expressing NK-cell markers. TCRdb reprocessed the 5' RACE reads, keeping one entry per CDR3 protein, no DNA. The listing contains around 470,000 distinct CDR3 sequences. This receptor was taken from a woman aged 45-65 years in good health. Source material: blood T cells: a sorted CD56 or NKG2C T cell subset, CD4+ or CD8+ T cells, or bulk PBMC T cells (not recorded which).

The CDR3 sequence: CSAPAGGNTEAFF. The J gene is TRBJ1-1, the V gene TRBV20-1. This CDR3 contains 13 residues. Germline V gives CDR1 DFQATT, CDR2 SNEGSKA (reference sequence).